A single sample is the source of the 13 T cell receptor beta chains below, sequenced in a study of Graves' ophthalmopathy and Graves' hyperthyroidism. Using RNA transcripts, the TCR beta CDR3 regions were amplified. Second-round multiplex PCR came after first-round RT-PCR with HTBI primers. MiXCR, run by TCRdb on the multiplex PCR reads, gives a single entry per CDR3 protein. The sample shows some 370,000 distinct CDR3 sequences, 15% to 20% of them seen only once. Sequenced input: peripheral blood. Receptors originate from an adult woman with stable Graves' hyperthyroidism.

This chain's CDR3 is CASSHAGRYLYQETQYF. DNA of the CDR3: TGTGCCAGCAGCCATGCCGGCAGATACCTGTACCAAGAGACCCAGTACTTC. V usage is TRBV3-1 and J usage is TRBJ2-5; D gene uncertain. This CDR3 contains 17 residues. Germline CDR1 is LGHDT and CDR2 is YNNKEL (reference sequence). V was cut by 3 bases and J by 0 bases, with 17 bases left in between.

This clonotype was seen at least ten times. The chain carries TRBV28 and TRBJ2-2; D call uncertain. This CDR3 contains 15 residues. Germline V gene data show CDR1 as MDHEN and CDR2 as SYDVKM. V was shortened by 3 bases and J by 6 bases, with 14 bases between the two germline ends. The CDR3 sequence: CASSLRVTGAGELFF. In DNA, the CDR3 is TGTGCCAGCAGTTTGCGAGTTACTGGTGCCGGGGAGCTGTTTTTT.

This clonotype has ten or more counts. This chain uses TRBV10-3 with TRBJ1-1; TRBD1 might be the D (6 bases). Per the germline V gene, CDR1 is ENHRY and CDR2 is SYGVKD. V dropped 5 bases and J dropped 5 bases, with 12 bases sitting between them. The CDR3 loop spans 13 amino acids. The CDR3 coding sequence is TGTGCCATCAGTCCAGGGGTGGAGACTGAAGCTTTCTTT. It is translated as CAISPGVETEAFF.

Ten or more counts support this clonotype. CDR3 sequence reads: CASSIGQGGQPQHF. CDR3 nucleotides: TGTGCCAGCAGCATCGGACAGGGTGGTCAGCCCCAGCATTTT. The J gene is TRBJ1-5, the V gene TRBV28, with TRBD1 matching over 8 bases. The CDR3 loop spans 14 amino acids. Germline lookup yields CDR1 MDHEN and CDR2 SYDVKM. Trimming removed 6 bases from V and 6 bases from J; junction bases left unmatched: 7.

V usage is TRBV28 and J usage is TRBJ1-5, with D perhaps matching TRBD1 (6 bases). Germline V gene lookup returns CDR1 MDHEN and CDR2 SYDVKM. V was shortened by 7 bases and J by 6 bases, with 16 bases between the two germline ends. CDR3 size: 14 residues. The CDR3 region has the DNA TGTGCCAGCACCCCGCGGGGGGCTATTCAGCCCCAGCATTTT. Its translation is CASTPRGAIQPQHF.

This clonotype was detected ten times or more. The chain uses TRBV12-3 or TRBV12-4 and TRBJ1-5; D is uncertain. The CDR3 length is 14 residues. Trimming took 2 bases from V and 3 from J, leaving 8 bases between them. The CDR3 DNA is TGTGCCAGCAGTTTAAGAGGAGTCAATCAGCCCCAGCATTTT. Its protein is CASSLRGVNQPQHF.

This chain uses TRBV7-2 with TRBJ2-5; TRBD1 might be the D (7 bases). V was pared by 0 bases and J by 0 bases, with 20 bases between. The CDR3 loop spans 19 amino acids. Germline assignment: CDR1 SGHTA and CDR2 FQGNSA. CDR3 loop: CASSLARTGRAGYQETQYF. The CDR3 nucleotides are TGTGCCAGCAGCTTAGCCAGGACAGGCCGGGCGGGGTACCAAGAGACCCAGTACTTC.

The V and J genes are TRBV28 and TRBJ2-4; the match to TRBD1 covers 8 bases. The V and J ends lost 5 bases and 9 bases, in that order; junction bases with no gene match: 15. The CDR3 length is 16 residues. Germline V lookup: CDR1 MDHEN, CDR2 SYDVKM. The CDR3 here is CASSPHGQGYIPIQYF. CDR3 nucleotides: TGTGCCAGCAGTCCACACGGACAGGGTTATATTCCCATTCAGTACTTC.

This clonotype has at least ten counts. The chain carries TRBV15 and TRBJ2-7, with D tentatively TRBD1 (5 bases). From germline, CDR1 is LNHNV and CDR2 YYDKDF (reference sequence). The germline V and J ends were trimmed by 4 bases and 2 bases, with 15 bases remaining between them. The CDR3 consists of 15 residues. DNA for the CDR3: TGTGCCACCAGCAAAGGACAAACGACCCCCTACGAGCAGTACTTC. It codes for CATSKGQTTPYEQYF.

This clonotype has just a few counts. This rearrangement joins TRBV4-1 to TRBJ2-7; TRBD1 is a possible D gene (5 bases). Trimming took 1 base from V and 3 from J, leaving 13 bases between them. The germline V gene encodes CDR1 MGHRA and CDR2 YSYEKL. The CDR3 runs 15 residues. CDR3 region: CASSQGFARDYEQYF. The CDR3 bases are TGCGCCAGCAGCCAAGGCTTCGCCAGGGACTACGAGCAGTACTTC.

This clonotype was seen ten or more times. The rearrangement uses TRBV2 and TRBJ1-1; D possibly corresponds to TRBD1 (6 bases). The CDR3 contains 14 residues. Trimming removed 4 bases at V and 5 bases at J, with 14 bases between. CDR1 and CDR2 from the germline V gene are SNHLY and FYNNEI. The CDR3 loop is CASSGYGGPTEAFF. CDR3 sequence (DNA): TGTGCCAGCAGTGGTTATGGGGGGCCGACTGAAGCTTTCTTT.

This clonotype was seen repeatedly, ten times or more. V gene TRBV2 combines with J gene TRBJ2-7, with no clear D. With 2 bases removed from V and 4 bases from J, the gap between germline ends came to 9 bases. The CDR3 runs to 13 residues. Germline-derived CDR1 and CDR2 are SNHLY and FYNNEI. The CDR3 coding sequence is TGTGCCAGCAGTGAAACGACTTTTTACGAGCAGTACTTC. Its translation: CASSETTFYEQYF.

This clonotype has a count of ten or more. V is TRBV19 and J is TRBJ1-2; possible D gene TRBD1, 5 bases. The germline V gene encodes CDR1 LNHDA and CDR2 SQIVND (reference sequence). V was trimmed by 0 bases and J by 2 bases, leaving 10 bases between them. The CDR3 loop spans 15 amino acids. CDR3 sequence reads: CASSIDRGRNYGYTF. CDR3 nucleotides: TGTGCCAGTAGTATAGATCGGGGCAGGAACTATGGCTACACCTTC.